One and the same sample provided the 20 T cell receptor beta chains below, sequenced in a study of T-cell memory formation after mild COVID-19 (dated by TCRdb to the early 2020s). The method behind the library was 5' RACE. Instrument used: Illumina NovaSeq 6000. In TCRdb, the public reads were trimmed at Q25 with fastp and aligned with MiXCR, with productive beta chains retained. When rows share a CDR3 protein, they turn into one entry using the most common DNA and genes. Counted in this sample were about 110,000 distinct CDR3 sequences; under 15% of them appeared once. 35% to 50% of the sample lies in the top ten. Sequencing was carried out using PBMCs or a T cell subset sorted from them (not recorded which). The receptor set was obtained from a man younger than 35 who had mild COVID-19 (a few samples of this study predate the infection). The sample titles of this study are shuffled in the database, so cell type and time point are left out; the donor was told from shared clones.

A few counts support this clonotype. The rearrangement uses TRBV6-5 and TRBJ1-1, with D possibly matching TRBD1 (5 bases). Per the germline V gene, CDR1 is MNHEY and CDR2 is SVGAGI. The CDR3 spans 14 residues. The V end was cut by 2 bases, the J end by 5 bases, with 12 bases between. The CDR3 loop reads CASSYRGVRTEAFF. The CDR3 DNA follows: TGTGCCAGCAGTTACAGGGGAGTACGTACTGAAGCTTTCTTT.

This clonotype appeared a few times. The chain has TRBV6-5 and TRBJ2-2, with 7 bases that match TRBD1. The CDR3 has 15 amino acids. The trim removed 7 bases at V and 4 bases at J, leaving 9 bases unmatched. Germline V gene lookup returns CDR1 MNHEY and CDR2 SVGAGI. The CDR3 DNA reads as TGTGCCAGCACCTACAGACAGGGCGGCACCGGGGAGCTGTTTTTT. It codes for CASTYRQGGTGELFF.

The DNA for the CDR3 is TGTGCCAGCGGCCCCCCCGGACAGGCCCCCTACGAGCAGTACTTC. Translation gives CASGPPGQAPYEQYF. This rearrangement joins TRBV28 to TRBJ2-7; 7 nucleotides agree with TRBD1. CDR1 MDHEN and CDR2 SYDVKM come from the germline V gene. The trim removed 8 bases at V and 2 bases at J, leaving 12 bases unmatched. This CDR3 has 15 residues.

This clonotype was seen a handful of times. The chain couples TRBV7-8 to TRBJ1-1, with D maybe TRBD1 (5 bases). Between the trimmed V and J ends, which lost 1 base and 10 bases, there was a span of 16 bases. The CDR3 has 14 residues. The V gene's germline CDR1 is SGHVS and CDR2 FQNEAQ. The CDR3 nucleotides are TGTGCCAGCAGCTTAGAGTTCTTGACCCAGGGAGCTTTCTTT. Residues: CASSLEFLTQGAFF.

The CDR3 nucleotides read TGTGCCATCAGTGAGTCGCTTGGGGCGGCGTACAATGAGCAGTTCTTC. Protein sequence: CAISESLGAAYNEQFF. V usage is TRBV10-3 and J usage is TRBJ2-1, with D tentatively TRBD1 (5 bases). CDR1 ENHRY and CDR2 SYGVKD come from the germline V gene. V shed 0 bases and J shed 4 bases, with 13 bases lying between them. The CDR3 spans 16 residues.

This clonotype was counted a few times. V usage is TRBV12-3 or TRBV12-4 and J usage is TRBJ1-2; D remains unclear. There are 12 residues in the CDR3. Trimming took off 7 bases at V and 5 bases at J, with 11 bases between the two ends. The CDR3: CASTTLGYGYTF. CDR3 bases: TGTGCCAGCACCACCCTAGGGTATGGCTACACCTTC.

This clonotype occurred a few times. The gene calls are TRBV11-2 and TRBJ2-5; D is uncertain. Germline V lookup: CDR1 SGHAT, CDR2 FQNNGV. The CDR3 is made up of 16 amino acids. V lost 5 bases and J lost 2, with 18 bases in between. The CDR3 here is CASSPPERNFQETQYF. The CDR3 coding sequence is TGTGCCAGCAGCCCACCCGAACGGAATTTTCAAGAGACCCAGTACTTC. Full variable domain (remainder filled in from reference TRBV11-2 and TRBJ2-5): EAGVAQSPRYKIIEKRQSVAFWCNPISGHATLYWYQQILGQGPKLLIQFQNNGVVDDSQLPKDRFSAERLKGVDSTLKIQPAKLEDSAVYLCASSPPERNFQETQYFGPGTRLLVL.

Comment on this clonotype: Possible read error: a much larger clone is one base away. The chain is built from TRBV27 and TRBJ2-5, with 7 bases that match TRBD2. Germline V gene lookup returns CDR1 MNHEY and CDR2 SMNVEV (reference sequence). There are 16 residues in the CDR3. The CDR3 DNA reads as TGTGCCCGCAGTTTGCGGGGGTATGTTCTCCAAGAGACCCAGTACTTC. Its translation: CARSLRGYVLQETQYF.

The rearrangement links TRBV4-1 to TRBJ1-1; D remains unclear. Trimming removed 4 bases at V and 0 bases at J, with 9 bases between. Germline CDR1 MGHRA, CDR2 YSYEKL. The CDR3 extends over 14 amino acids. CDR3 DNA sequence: TGCGCCAGCAGCCCCCGTGGTTTGAACACTGAAGCTTTCTTT. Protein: CASSPRGLNTEAFF.

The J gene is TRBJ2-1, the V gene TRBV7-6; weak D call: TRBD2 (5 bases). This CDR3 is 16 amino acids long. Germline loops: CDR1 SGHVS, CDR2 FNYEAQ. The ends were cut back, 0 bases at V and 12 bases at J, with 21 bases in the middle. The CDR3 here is CASSLAELTGYKAQFF. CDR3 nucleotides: TGTGCCAGCAGCTTAGCGGAGCTGACGGGGTACAAGGCGCAGTTCTTC.

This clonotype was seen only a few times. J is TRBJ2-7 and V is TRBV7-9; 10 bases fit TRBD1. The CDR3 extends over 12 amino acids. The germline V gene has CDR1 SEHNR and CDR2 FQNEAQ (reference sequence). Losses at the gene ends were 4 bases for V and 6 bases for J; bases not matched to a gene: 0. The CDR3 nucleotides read TGTGCCAGCAGCTGGACAGGGGGCGAGCAGTACTTC. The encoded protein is CASSWTGGEQYF.

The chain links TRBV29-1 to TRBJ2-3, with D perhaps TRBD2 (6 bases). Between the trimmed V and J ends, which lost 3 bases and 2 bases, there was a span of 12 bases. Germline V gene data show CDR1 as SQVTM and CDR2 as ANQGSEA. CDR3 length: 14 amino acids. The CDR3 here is CSVEEGVSTDTQYF. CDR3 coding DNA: TGCAGCGTTGAGGAGGGCGTATCCACAGATACGCAGTATTTT.

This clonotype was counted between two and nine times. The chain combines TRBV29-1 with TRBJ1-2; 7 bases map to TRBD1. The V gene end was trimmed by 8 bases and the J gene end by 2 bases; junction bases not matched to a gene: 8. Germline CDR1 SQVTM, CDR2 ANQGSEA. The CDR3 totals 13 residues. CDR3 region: CSTTQGINYGYTF. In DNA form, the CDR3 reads TGCAGCACCACACAGGGGATAAACTATGGCTACACCTTC.

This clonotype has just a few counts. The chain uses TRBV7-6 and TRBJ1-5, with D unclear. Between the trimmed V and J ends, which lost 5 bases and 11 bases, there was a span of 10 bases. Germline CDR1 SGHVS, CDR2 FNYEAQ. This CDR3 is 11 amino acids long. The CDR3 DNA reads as TGTGCCAGCAGCCTTCGTCCGGCCCAGCATTTT. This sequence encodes CASSLRPAQHF.

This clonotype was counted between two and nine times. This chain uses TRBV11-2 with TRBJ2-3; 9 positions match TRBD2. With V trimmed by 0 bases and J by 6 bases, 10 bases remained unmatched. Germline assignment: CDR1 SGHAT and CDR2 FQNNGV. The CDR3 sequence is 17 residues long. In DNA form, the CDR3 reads TGTGCCAGCAGCTTAGATCACGCGGGGGGGCCCTTGGATACGCAGTATTTT. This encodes CASSLDHAGGPLDTQYF.

The CDR3 DNA is TGTGCCAGCAGTATGCCGGGACAGGGATACTACGAGCAGTACTTC. Encoded protein: CASSMPGQGYYEQYF. The chain is built from TRBV12-3 or TRBV12-4 and TRBJ2-7; the match to TRBD1 covers 9 bases. Trimming removed 5 bases from V and 3 bases from J; junction bases left unmatched: 8. The length of the CDR3 is 15 residues.

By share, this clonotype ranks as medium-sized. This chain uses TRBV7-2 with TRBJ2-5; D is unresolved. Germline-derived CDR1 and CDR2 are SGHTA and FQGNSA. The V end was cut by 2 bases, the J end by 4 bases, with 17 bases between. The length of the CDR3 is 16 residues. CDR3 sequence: CASSLWDTGPLETQYF. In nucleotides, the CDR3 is TGTGCCAGCAGCTTATGGGATACTGGCCCCCTAGAGACCCAGTACTTC.

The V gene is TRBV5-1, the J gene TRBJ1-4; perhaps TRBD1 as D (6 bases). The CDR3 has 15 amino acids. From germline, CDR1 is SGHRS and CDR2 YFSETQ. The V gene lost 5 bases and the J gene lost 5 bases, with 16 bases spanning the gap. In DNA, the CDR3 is TGCGCCAGCAGACCCCGGGGGACATCGAATGAAAAACTGTTTTTT. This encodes CASRPRGTSNEKLFF.

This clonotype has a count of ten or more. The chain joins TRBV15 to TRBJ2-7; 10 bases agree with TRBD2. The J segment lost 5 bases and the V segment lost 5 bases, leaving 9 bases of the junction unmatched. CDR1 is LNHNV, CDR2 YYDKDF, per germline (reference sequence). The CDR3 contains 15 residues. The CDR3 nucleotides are TGTGCCACCAGCGGGGCAGCGGGGGGGGGGCACGAGCAGTACTTC. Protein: CATSGAAGGGHEQYF.

Here the CDR3 DNA reads TGTGCCAGCAGTTACTCGAAACGGGGGGCCCCCAATGAGCAGTTCTTC. It specifies CASSYSKRGAPNEQFF. The chain links TRBV6-5 to TRBJ2-1; weak D call: TRBD2 (7 bases). This CDR3 is 16 amino acids long. Germline CDR1 and CDR2: MNHEY and SVGAGI. Trimming cost V 0 bases and J 6 bases, with 15 bases left between them.